The following is a TCR beta chain sequence with its context. The sample comes from a study of OX40 agonist ivuxolimab in advanced cancers. CDR1 is SNHLY, CDR2 FYNNEI, per germline. The V and J ends lost 6 bases and 0 bases respectively, with 12 bases between them. CDR3 length equals 14 residues. Measured with immunoSEQ multiplex PCR; TCRdb has only the in-frame clones, and not every one. The table records approximately 58,000 clones, roughly 81% of them present only once. The chain employs TRBV2 and TRBJ2-7; D perhaps matches TRBD2 (6 bases). The starting material was CD4+ or CD8+ T cells sorted from blood, obtained in a trial of the OX40 agonist ivuxolimab. This TCR came from an adult with an advanced solid tumor such as melanoma, head and neck, liver or kidney cancer. The CDR3 loop is CASSAQRASYEQYF. CDR3 coding DNA: TGTGCCAGCAGCGCCCAGCGGGCCTCCTACGAGCAGTACTTC.